Shown below are 30 T cell receptor beta chains from a single sample sequenced in a study of cytomegalovirus exposure and HLA in healthy donors. Primers for the PCR totalled 60 Vbeta and 13 Jbeta. Clones were read by immunoSEQ multiplex PCR, and TCRdb kept only the in-frame ones, dropping some. This sample's clone table lists around 50,000 clones. The specimen sequenced was PBMCs. The receptors derive from a woman in her forties or fifties in good health and CMV-seropositive.

The gene calls are TRBV7-9 and TRBJ2-5; D possibly corresponds to TRBD1 (6 bases). The ends were cut back, 5 bases at V and 4 bases at J, with 11 bases in the middle. This CDR3 is built from 13 residues. Germline CDR1 SEHNR, CDR2 FQNEAQ (reference sequence). CDR3 coding DNA: TGTGCCAGCAGCCCTACAGGGCGAGAGACCCAGTACTTC. The encoded protein is CASSPTGRETQYF.

V is TRBV2 and J is TRBJ1-1; D ambiguous. This CDR3 spans 11 amino acids. V shed 3 bases and J shed 5 bases, with 4 bases lying between them. Germline V gene lookup returns CDR1 SNHLY and CDR2 FYNNEI. The CDR3 nucleotides are TGTGCCAGCAGTGATCGGACTGAAGCTTTCTTT. Amino acid sequence: CASSDRTEAFF.

The chain links TRBV5-4 to TRBJ1-2; D unresolved. CDR1 and CDR2 from the germline V gene are SGHNT and YYREEE (reference sequence). The CDR3 loop spans 16 amino acids. V was clipped by 2 bases and J by 6 bases, with 20 bases between them. The CDR3 loop reads CASSFMVLAAEDGYTF. In DNA, the CDR3 is TGTGCCAGCAGCTTCATGGTTCTCGCGGCTGAGGATGGCTACACCTTC.

The V and J genes are TRBV23-1 and TRBJ1-1; D is undetermined. TRBV23-1 belongs to the ORF category, with a function that is uncertain. The ends were cut back, 3 bases at V and 7 bases at J, with 15 bases in the middle. The CDR3 sequence is 14 residues long. The CDR3: CASSHSGKGNEAFF. CDR3 sequence (DNA): TGCGCCAGCAGTCACTCCGGGAAGGGTAATGAAGCTTTCTTT.

The gene calls are TRBV10-2 and TRBJ1-1; 7 bases match TRBD1. Trimming took 5 bases from V and 0 from J; bases not matched to a gene: 3. The CDR3 contains 14 residues. Per germline, CDR1 WSHSY and CDR2 SAAADI. The CDR3 bases are TGCGCCAGCAGTACGGGACAGATGAACACTGAAGCTTTCTTT. Its protein is CASSTGQMNTEAFF.

This chain connects TRBV14 to TRBJ1-1, with a possible D match to TRBD1 (6 bases). V was cut by 6 bases and J by 1 base, with 9 bases left in between. This CDR3 has 13 residues. The germline V gene encodes CDR1 SGHDN and CDR2 FVKESK. The CDR3: CASSQQGNTEAFF. CDR3 nucleotides: TGTGCCAGCAGTCAACAGGGGAACACTGAAGCTTTCTTT.

The V call is TRBV7-2, the J call TRBJ2-5, with TRBD2 as a possible D gene (5 bases). The length of the CDR3 is 15 residues. Trimming left V 1 base short and J 4 bases short, with 13 bases between. CDR1 is SGHTA and CDR2 is FQGNSA in the germline V gene. The CDR3 region has the DNA TGTGCCAGCAGCTTAGGTAGCGCCTCGTCAGAGACCCAGTACTTC. Protein product: CASSLGSASSETQYF.

J is TRBJ2-7 and V is TRBV28; TRBD1 might be the D (5 bases). V lost 6 bases and J lost 6, with 21 bases in between. The length of the CDR3 is 15 residues. Germline V CDR1 and CDR2: MDHEN, SYDVKM. The CDR3 DNA follows: TGTGCCAGCAGCTTGGGGCATATAAAGGGGTTCGAGCAGTACTTC. It encodes CASSLGHIKGFEQYF.

The chain recombines TRBV28 with TRBJ1-2; 10 positions match TRBD1. V shed 6 bases and J 2 bases; nucleotides not matched to a gene: 3. The CDR3 runs to 14 residues. Germline CDR1 reads MDHEN; CDR2 reads SYDVKM. Written as DNA, the CDR3 is TGTGCCAGCAGCGCGGGACAGGGGAACTATGGCTACACCTTC. This gives the protein CASSAGQGNYGYTF.

The chain has TRBV28 and TRBJ1-1, with D unclear. The CDR3 is made up of 13 amino acids. CDR1 MDHEN and CDR2 SYDVKM come from the germline V gene. The germline V and J ends were trimmed by 2 bases and 1 base, with 5 bases remaining between them. The CDR3 nucleotides read TGTGCCAGCAGTTTACACAGGAACACTGAAGCTTTCTTT. Encoded protein: CASSLHRNTEAFF.

V and J are TRBV30 and TRBJ2-1; 7 bases map to TRBD2. V was clipped by 4 bases and J by 10 bases; unmatched bases: 13. The CDR3 has 14 residues. Germline loops: CDR1 GTSNPN, CDR2 SVGIG (reference sequence). CDR3 loop: CAWTLGGGAREQFF. In DNA form, the CDR3 reads TGTGCCTGGACCTTGGGGGGAGGGGCCCGGGAGCAGTTCTTC.

V is TRBV7-9 and J is TRBJ1-1; D gene uncertain. Trimming removed 1 base at V and 4 bases at J, with 4 bases between. Germline V gene sequence: CDR1 SEHNR, CDR2 FQNEAQ (reference sequence). The CDR3 is 12 amino acids. The CDR3: CASSLGSTEAFF. The CDR3 coding sequence is TGTGCCAGCAGCTTAGGCAGCACTGAAGCTTTCTTT. Full variable domain (outside the CDR3, taken from reference TRBV7-9 and TRBJ1-1): DTGVSQNPRHKITKRGQNVTFRCDPISEHNRLYWYRQTLGQGPEFLTYFQNEAQLEKSRLLSDRFSAERPKGSFSTLEIQRTEQGDSAMYLCASSLGSTEAFFGQGTRLTVV.

The chain is built from TRBV19 and TRBJ1-2, with D uncertain. Germline V gives CDR1 LNHDA, CDR2 SQIVND (reference sequence). The CDR3 covers 14 residues. Trimming stripped 7 bases from V and 0 bases from J, with 12 bases between. The DNA for the CDR3 is TGTGCCAGTACATTCATCGGAGCTAACTATGGCTACACCTTC. It specifies CASTFIGANYGYTF.

V is TRBV5-1 and J is TRBJ2-2, with a weak D call TRBD1 (6 bases). V was cut by 4 bases and J by 1 base, with 11 bases left in between. The CDR3 is made up of 15 amino acids. Per the germline V gene, CDR1 is SGHRS and CDR2 is YFSETQ. CDR3 in DNA: TGCGCCAGCAGCCCTACAGGGATGAACACCGGGGAGCTGTTTTTT. Translating gives CASSPTGMNTGELFF.

V usage is TRBV11-2 and J usage is TRBJ2-7; the match to TRBD2 covers 8 bases. Trimming at V came to 5 bases and at J to 0 bases, leaving 6 bases not matched to a gene. CDR1 and CDR2 (germline): SGHAT, FQNNGV. There are 15 residues in the CDR3. This chain's CDR3 is CASSPVAGSSYEQYF. CDR3 bases: TGTGCCAGCAGCCCCGTAGCGGGGAGCTCCTACGAGCAGTACTTC.

V gene TRBV7-2 combines with J gene TRBJ2-7, with D tentatively TRBD2 (6 bases). The V gene's germline CDR1 is SGHTA and CDR2 FQGNSA. With 6 bases removed from V and 0 bases from J, the gap between germline ends came to 24 bases. The length of the CDR3 is 18 residues. CDR3 DNA sequence: TGTGCCAGCAGGGTGGGACTTCTTTCCCCTTGGGGCTCCTACGAGCAGTACTTC. As protein: CASRVGLLSPWGSYEQYF.

V usage is TRBV7-6 and J usage is TRBJ1-3; 7 bases line up with TRBD1. The CDR3 length is 16 residues. Germline-derived CDR1 and CDR2 are SGHVS and FNYEAQ. V was pared by 2 bases and J by 0 bases, with 4 bases of the junction left unmatched. The DNA of the CDR3 is TGTGCCAGCAGCTTAACAGGGGCTTTCTCTGGAAACACCATATATTTT. This translates into CASSLTGAFSGNTIYF.

The chain employs TRBV7-2 and TRBJ2-5; no firm D call. The end of the DNA is better explained by TRBJ2-7, so the J call may be wrong. CDR3 length: 14 amino acids. Germline V CDR1 and CDR2: SGHTA, FQGNSA. This CDR3 reads CASSADTISYEQYF. CDR3 coding DNA: TGTGCCAGCAGCGCTGACACGATCTCCTACGAGCAGTACTTC.

V gene TRBV10-2 combines with J gene TRBJ1-2; TRBD1 aligns across 8 bases. CDR1 WSHSY and CDR2 SAAADI come from the germline V gene. V was clipped by 6 bases and J by 7 bases; unmatched bases: 7. This CDR3 contains 13 residues. The CDR3 DNA is TGCGCCAGCAGCCGCGGACAGGGAATTGGCTACACCTTC. Translation gives CASSRGQGIGYTF.

The J gene is TRBJ1-4, the V gene TRBV6-5; possible D gene TRBD1, 5 bases. With 6 bases removed from V and 4 bases from J, the gap between germline ends came to 15 bases. The CDR3 covers 15 residues. CDR1 MNHEY and CDR2 SVGAGI come from the germline V gene. The CDR3 region is CASSWAEGYNEKLFF. The CDR3 nucleotides read TGTGCCAGCAGCTGGGCGGAGGGGTATAATGAAAAACTGTTTTTT.

This chain joins TRBV29-1 and TRBJ2-1; D not certain. Germline assignment: CDR1 SQVTM and CDR2 ANQGSEA. This CDR3 has 11 residues. V shed 6 bases and J shed 8 bases, with 11 bases lying between them. CDR3 amino acids: CSVNLAYEQFF. The CDR3 DNA is TGCAGCGTGAACTTAGCTTATGAGCAGTTCTTC.

The chain uses TRBV2 and TRBJ1-6; a weak D match, TRBD1 (6 bases). Germline V gives CDR1 SNHLY, CDR2 FYNNEI. The V end was cut by 9 bases, the J end by 0 bases, with 12 bases between. The length of the CDR3 is 15 residues. CDR3 sequence reads: CASTTGSSYNSPLHF. CDR3 coding DNA: TGTGCCAGTACAACAGGGAGCTCCTATAATTCACCCCTCCACTTT.

This chain connects TRBV7-2 to TRBJ2-7; the D gene is possibly TRBD1 (6 bases). Trimming pared 4 bases from V and 0 bases from J, leaving 10 bases between. The germline V gene has CDR1 SGHTA and CDR2 FQGNSA. This CDR3 spans 14 amino acids. The CDR3 DNA is TGTGCCAGCAGCTGGCAGGGGTACTCCTACGAGCAGTACTTC. Encoded protein: CASSWQGYSYEQYF.

The chain is built from TRBV29-1 and TRBJ2-3; D is uncertain. Germline CDR1 SQVTM, CDR2 ANQGSEA. The V and J ends lost 6 bases and 1 base respectively, with 17 bases between them. The CDR3 loop spans 15 amino acids. CDR3 bases: TGCAGCGTCCGTACCCACAGACCGCGCACAGATACGCAGTATTTT. This codes for CSVRTHRPRTDTQYF.

The genes are TRBV29-1 and TRBJ2-1, with 8 bases matching TRBD2. The germline gives CDR1 SQVTM, CDR2 ANQGSEA. Trimming cost V 8 bases and J 7 bases; bases outside gene matches: 7. CDR3 length equals 12 residues. The CDR3 is CSLSGVGNEQFF. CDR3 sequence (DNA): TGCAGCCTTAGCGGGGTCGGGAATGAGCAGTTCTTC.

The chain combines TRBV5-1 with TRBJ1-1; 7 bases are a match to TRBD1. From germline, CDR1 is SGHRS and CDR2 YFSETQ. There are 15 residues in the CDR3. Unmatched junction bases numbered 7, after V lost 5 bases and J lost 0 bases. CDR3 nucleotides: TGCGCCAGCAGTCGCATGGGACAGCTGAACACTGAAGCTTTCTTT. Translation gives CASSRMGQLNTEAFF.

This chain connects TRBV19 to TRBJ2-7; D not certain. Per germline, CDR1 LNHDA and CDR2 SQIVND (reference sequence). This CDR3 is built from 13 residues. V lost 3 bases and J 5 bases, leaving 11 bases between the germline ends. The CDR3: CASSMSQNNEQYF. CDR3 DNA sequence: TGTGCCAGTAGTATGTCACAGAACAACGAGCAGTACTTC.

The V call is TRBV7-9, the J call TRBJ2-1; 7 nucleotides line up with TRBD2. CDR1 SEHNR and CDR2 FQNEAQ come from the germline V gene (reference sequence). The CDR3 loop spans 17 amino acids. V trimming: 5 bases; J trimming: 3 bases; junction bases outside the gene matches: 13. CDR3 loop: CASSPYNGGSDYNEQFF. DNA for the CDR3: TGTGCCAGCAGCCCTTACAACGGCGGGAGTGACTACAATGAGCAGTTCTTC.

This sequence joins TRBV7-8 and TRBJ2-1, with 10 bases aligning to TRBD1. This CDR3 comprises 12 residues. Germline loops: CDR1 SGHVS, CDR2 FQNEAQ. With 5 bases clipped from V and 10 bases from J, the junction kept 2 bases outside the gene matches. Here the CDR3 DNA reads TGTGCCAGCAGCATGGGACAGGGGGAGCAGTTCTTC. It is translated as CASSMGQGEQFF.

This chain links TRBV18 with TRBJ2-1; a weak D match, TRBD2 (6 bases). The CDR3 is made up of 18 amino acids. Deletions cut 3 bases from V and 0 bases from J, with 18 bases between. Per germline, CDR1 KGHSH and CDR2 LQKENI. The CDR3 protein is CASSPSLLASSSYNEQFF. The CDR3, as DNA: TGTGCCAGCTCACCTTCCTTACTAGCTTCGAGCTCCTACAATGAGCAGTTCTTC.